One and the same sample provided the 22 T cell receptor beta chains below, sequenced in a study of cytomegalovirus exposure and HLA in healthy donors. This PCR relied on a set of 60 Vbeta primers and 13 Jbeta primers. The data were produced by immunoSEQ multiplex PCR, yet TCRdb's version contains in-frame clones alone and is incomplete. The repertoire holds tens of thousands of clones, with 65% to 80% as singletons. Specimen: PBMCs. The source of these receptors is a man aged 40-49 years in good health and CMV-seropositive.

The CDR3 protein is CASSLGGYTDTQYF. CDR3 bases: TGTGCCAGCAGCTTGGGCGGTTACACAGATACGCAGTATTTT. The chain links TRBV5-6 to TRBJ2-3; no definite D call. The germline V gene encodes CDR1 SGHDT and CDR2 YYEEEE. The CDR3 totals 14 residues. V was pared by 0 bases and J by 2 bases, with 7 bases between. Using reference TRBV5-6 and TRBJ2-3 for the parts outside the CDR3, the full variable domain is DAGVTQSPTHLIKTRGQQVTLRCSPKSGHDTVSWYQQALGQGPQFIFQYYEEEERQRGNFPDRFSGHQFPNYSSELNVNALLLGDSALYLCASSLGGYTDTQYFGPGTRLTVL.

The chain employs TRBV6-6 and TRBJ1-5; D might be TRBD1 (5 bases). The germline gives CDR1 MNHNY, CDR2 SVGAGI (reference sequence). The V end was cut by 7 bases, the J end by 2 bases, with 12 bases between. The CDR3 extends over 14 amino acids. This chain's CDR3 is CASIKATGNQPQHF. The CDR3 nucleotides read TGTGCCAGCATTAAAGCGACAGGCAATCAGCCCCAGCATTTT.

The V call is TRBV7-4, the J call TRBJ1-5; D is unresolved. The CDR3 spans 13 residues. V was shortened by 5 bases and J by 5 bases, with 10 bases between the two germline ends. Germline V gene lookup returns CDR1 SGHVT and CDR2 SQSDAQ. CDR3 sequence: CASSRYRDQPQHF. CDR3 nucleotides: TGTGCCAGCAGCCGCTACCGGGATCAGCCCCAGCATTTT.

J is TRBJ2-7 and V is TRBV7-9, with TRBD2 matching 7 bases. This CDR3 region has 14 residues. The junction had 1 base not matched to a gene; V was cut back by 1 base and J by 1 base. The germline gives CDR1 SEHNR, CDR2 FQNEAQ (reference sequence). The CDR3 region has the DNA TGTGCCAGCAGCTTAGGACTAGCTTCCTACGAGCAGTACTTC. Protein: CASSLGLASYEQYF.

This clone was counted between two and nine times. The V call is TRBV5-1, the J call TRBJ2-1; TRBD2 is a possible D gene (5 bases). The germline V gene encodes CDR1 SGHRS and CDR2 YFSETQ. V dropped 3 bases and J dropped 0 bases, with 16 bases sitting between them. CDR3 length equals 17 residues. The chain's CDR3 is CASSSLSGSSSYNEQFF. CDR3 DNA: TGCGCCAGCAGCTCCTTAAGCGGCTCGAGCTCCTACAATGAGCAGTTCTTC.

The CDR3 here is CASSEKQGAGNTIYF. The CDR3 DNA follows: TGTGCCAGCAGTGAAAAACAGGGTGCTGGAAACACCATATATTTT. The rearrangement uses TRBV6-1 and TRBJ1-3, with a possible D match to TRBD1 (6 bases). The germline V gene has CDR1 MNHNS and CDR2 SASEGT. The CDR3 loop spans 15 amino acids. Trimming pared 2 bases from V and 2 bases from J, leaving 10 bases between.

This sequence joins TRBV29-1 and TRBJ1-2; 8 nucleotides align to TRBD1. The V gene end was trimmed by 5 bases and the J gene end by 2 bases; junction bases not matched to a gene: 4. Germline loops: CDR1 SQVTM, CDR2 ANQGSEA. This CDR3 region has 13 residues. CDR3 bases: TGCAGCGTTAGGACAGGGACAAACTATGGCTACACCTTC. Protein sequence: CSVRTGTNYGYTF.

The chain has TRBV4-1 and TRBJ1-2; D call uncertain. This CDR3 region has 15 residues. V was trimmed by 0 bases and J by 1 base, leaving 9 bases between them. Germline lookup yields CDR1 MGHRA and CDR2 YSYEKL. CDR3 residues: CASSQDGGLNYGYTF. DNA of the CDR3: TGCGCCAGCAGCCAAGATGGAGGGCTTAACTATGGCTACACCTTC.

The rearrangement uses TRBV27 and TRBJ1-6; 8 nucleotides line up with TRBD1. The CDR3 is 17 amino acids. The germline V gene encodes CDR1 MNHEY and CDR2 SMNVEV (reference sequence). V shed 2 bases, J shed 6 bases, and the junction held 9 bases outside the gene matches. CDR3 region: CASSLVTGARRNSPLHF. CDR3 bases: TGTGCCAGCAGTTTAGTGACAGGGGCGAGGCGTAATTCACCCCTCCACTTT.

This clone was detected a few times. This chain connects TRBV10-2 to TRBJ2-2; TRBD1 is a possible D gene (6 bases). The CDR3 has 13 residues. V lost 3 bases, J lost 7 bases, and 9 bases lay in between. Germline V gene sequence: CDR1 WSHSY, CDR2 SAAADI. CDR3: CASSERGSGELFF. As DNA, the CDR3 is TGCGCCAGCAGTGAAAGGGGGAGCGGGGAGCTGTTTTTT.

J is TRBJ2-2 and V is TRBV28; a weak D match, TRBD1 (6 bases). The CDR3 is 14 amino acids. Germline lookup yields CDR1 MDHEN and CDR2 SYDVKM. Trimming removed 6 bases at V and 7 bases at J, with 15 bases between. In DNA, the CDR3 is TGTGCCAGCAGGGCCTCAGGGGTTGTCGGGGAGCTGTTTTTT. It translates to CASRASGVVGELFF.

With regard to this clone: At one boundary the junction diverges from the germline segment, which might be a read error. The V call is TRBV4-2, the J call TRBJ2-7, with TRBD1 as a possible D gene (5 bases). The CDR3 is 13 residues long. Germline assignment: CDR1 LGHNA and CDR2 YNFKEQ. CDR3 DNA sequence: TGTGCCAGCAGCCAAAATCCCGACAGCCGGACGGTTTTC. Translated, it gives CASSQNPDSRTVF.

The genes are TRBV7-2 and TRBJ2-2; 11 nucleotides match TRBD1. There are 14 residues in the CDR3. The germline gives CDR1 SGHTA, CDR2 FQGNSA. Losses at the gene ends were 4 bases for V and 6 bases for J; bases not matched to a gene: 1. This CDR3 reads CASSSGQGAGELFF. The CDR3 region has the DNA TGTGCCAGCAGCTCGGGACAGGGGGCCGGGGAGCTGTTTTTT.

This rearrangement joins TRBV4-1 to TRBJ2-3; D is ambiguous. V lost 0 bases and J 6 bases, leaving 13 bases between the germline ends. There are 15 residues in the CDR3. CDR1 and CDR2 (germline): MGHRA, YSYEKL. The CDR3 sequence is CASSQEAPGADTQYF. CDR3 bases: TGCGCCAGCAGCCAAGAAGCCCCCGGTGCTGATACGCAGTATTTT.

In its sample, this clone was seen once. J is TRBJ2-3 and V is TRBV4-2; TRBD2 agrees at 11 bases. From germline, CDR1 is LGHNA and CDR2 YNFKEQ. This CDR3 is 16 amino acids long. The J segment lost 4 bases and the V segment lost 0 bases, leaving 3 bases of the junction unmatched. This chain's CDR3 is CASSQDGTSGSDTQYF. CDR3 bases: TGTGCCAGCAGCCAAGATGGGACTAGCGGATCAGATACGCAGTATTTT.

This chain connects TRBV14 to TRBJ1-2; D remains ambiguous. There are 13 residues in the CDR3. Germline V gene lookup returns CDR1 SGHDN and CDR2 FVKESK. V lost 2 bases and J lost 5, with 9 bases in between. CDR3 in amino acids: CASSQQTQYGYTF. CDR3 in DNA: TGTGCCAGCAGCCAACAAACCCAGTATGGCTACACCTTC.

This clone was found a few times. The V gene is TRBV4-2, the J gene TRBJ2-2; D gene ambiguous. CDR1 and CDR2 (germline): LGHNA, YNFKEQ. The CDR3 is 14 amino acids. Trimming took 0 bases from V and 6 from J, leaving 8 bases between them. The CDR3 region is CASSQEGSAGELFF. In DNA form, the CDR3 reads TGTGCCAGCAGCCAAGAGGGCTCCGCCGGGGAGCTGTTTTTT.

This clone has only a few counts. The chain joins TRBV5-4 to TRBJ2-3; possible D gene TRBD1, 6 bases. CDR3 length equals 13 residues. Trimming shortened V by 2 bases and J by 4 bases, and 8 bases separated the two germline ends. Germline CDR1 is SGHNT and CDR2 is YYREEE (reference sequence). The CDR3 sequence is CASSLQGPDTQYF. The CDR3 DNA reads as TGTGCCAGCAGCTTACAGGGCCCAGATACGCAGTATTTT.

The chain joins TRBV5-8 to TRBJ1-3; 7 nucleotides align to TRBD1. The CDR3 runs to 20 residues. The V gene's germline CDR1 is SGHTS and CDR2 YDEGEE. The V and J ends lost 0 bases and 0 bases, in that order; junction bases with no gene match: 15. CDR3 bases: TGTGCCAGCAGCTTGGAGGGACAGCGCTACCTTCCTCTCTCTGGAAACACCATATATTTT. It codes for CASSLEGQRYLPLSGNTIYF.

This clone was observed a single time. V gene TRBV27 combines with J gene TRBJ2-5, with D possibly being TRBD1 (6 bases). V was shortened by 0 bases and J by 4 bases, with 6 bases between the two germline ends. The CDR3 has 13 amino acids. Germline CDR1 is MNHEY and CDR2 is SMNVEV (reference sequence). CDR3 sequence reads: CASSLSGGETQYF. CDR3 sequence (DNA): TGTGCCAGCAGTTTATCAGGGGGAGAGACCCAGTACTTC.

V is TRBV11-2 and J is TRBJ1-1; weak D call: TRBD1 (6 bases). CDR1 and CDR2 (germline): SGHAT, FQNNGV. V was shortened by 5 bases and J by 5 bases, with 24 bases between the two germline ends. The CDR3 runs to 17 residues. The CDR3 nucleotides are TGTGCCAGCAGCATTAGTGGTGAGGGGGGGGTTGGGACTGAAGCTTTCTTT. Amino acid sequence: CASSISGEGGVGTEAFF. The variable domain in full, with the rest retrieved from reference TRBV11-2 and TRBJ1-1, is EAGVAQSPRYKIIEKRQSVAFWCNPISGHATLYWYQQILGQGPKLLIQFQNNGVVDDSQLPKDRFSAERLKGVDSTLKIQPAKLEDSAVYLCASSISGEGGVGTEAFFGQGTRLTVV.

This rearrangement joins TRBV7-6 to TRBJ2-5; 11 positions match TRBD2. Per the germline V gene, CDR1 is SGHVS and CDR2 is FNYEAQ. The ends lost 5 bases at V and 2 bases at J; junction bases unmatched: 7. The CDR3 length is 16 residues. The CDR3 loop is CASSANRLAGQETQYF. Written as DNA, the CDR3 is TGTGCCAGCAGCGCGAACAGACTAGCGGGGCAAGAGACCCAGTACTTC.